A selection of T cell receptor beta chains follows, all from one sample in a study of shared clonotypes between healthy human individuals. TCRdb's copy holds only in-frame clones and misses some; the assay was immunoSEQ multiplex PCR. The data show fewer than 3 million clones, with 92% seen just once and 0.37% held by the top ten. The sample was naive CD4+ T cells from PBMCs. These TCRs come from a man younger than 35 in good health. Some clones in this sample may be carry-over from other donors' samples. Each CDR3 is given with its conserved first and last residue. A D gene is named only where the DNA matches it firmly. Not every row has a clone size; where given, it reads once, few, many or a size class.

J: TRBJ2-1; size: once; D: TRBD2; V: TRBV14; DNA: TGTGCCAGCAGCCAATTGGAGAATAGCGGGAGTGAGCAGTTCTTC; CDR3: CASSQLENSGSEQFF
J: TRBJ2-7; size: .; D: TRBD2; V: TRBV14; DNA: TGTGCCAGCAGCCTCGGACTAGCGGCCGCCTACGAGCAGTACTTC; CDR3: CASSLGLAAAYEQYF
J: TRBJ1-2; size: .; D: TRBD1; V: TRBV2; DNA: TGTGCCAGCAGTGAAACAGGGGGCTATGGCTACACCTTC; CDR3: CASSETGGYGYTF
J: TRBJ1-1; size: few; D: TRBD1; V: TRBV7-9; DNA: TGTGCCAGCACCCTCGACAGGGATGGAACTGAAGCTTTCTTT; CDR3: CASTLDRDGTEAFF
J: TRBJ1-3; size: .; D: .; V: TRBV28; DNA: TGTGCCAGCAGTTTAGGGGACCGTCTCTCTGGAAACACCATATATTTT; CDR3: CASSLGDRLSGNTIYF
J: TRBJ2-5; size: .; D: .; V: TRBV6-6; DNA: TGTGCCAGCAGTTACGGCAGGACCACTCAAGAGACCCAGTACTTC; CDR3: CASSYGRTTQETQYF
J: TRBJ2-7; size: .; D: TRBD1; V: TRBV28; DNA: TGTGCCAGCAGTTTCGGGGACAGCCTCTCCTACGAGCAGTACTTC; CDR3: CASSFGDSLSYEQYF
J: TRBJ2-7; size: once; D: TRBD2; V: TRBV11-3; DNA: TGTGCCAGCAGCTTAAGGGCGGGAGGGCCCTACGAGCAGTACTTC; CDR3: CASSLRAGGPYEQYF
J: TRBJ2-2; size: .; D: .; V: TRBV2; DNA: TGTGCCAGCAGTGAACGCCGGGGATGGTCCGGGGAGCTGTTTTTT; CDR3: CASSERRGWSGELFF
J: TRBJ2-2; size: .; D: .; V: TRBV4-2; DNA: TGTGCCAGCAGTCGCGACTCCAACACCGGGGAGCTGTTTTTT; CDR3: CASSRDSNTGELFF
J: TRBJ2-5; size: .; D: .; V: TRBV10-1; DNA: TGCGCCAGCATCACCGAAACCTTGACAGGGAGGTGGAAGACCCAGTACTTC; CDR3: CASITETLTGRWKTQYF
J: TRBJ2-1; size: .; D: .; V: TRBV9; DNA: TGTGCCAGCAGCCCGGTTGCACAGGGTGATAAAGAGCAGTTCTTC; CDR3: CASSPVAQGDKEQFF
J: TRBJ1-1; size: .; D: .; V: TRBV19; DNA: TGTGCCAGTAGCACGGGGACGAACACTGAAGCTTTCTTT; CDR3: CASSTGTNTEAFF
J: TRBJ2-1; size: .; D: TRBD2; V: TRBV11-1; DNA: TGTGCCAGCAGCGTGACTAGCGGGAGTAGAAATGAGCAGTTCTTC; CDR3: CASSVTSGSRNEQFF
J: TRBJ2-1; size: .; D: TRBD2; V: TRBV2; DNA: TGTGCCAGCAGTGAACGGCTAGCGGGGGGCGGTGAGCAGTTCTTC; CDR3: CASSERLAGGGEQFF
J: TRBJ1-2; size: .; D: TRBD1; V: TRBV2; DNA: TGTGCCAGCAGTGCCGGGACAGGGTCCTATGGCTACACCTTC; CDR3: CASSAGTGSYGYTF
J: TRBJ2-7; size: .; D: TRBD2; V: TRBV28; DNA: TGTGCCAGCAGACCCGGGACTAGCGGGAGTCCCGAGCAGTACTTC; CDR3: CASRPGTSGSPEQYF
J: TRBJ2-1; size: .; D: .; V: TRBV27; DNA: TGTGCCAGCACCTCTAGCGTCCACTCCTACAATGAGCAGTTCTTC; CDR3: CASTSSVHSYNEQFF
J: TRBJ1-2; size: once; D: .; V: TRBV5-1; DNA: TGCGCCAGCAGGACCGGGACGGAGGGGGAGACTGGCTACACCTTC; CDR3: CASRTGTEGETGYTF
J: TRBJ1-5; size: .; D: TRBD1; V: TRBV2; DNA: TGTGCCAGCAAGGGACAGGCGCGAAATCAGCCCCAGCATTTT; CDR3: CASKGQARNQPQHF
J: TRBJ1-2; size: .; D: TRBD1; V: TRBV7-9; DNA: TGTGCCAGCAGGGATACAGGGGACCCACGGGCTGCATACACCTTC; CDR3: CASRDTGDPRAAYTF
J: TRBJ2-3; size: .; D: .; V: TRBV7-3; DNA: TGTGCCAGTGGCCTAACCAGACGCACAGATACGCAGTATTTT; CDR3: CASGLTRRTDTQYF
J: TRBJ1-2; size: .; D: .; V: TRBV28; DNA: TGTGCCAGCAGGCCTGGGACGGCGTATGGCTACACCTTC; CDR3: CASRPGTAYGYTF
J: TRBJ2-7; size: once; D: .; V: TRBV4-2; DNA: TGTGCCAGCAGCCGATACCGGGACGGAGGATACGAGCAGTACTTC; CDR3: CASSRYRDGGYEQYF
J: TRBJ2-7; size: few; D: .; V: TRBV6-5; DNA: TGTGCCAGCAGTCAGGGGAACGAGCAGTACTTC; CDR3: CASSQGNEQYF
J: TRBJ2-5; size: .; D: .; V: TRBV5-1; DNA: TGCGCCAGCAGCCGGGGCGGACGGGAAGGGGAGACCCAGTACTTC; CDR3: CASSRGGREGETQYF
J: TRBJ1-5; size: .; D: .; V: TRBV27; DNA: TGTGCCAGCGCTACCATCGGGGTTGGAAGCAATCAGCCCCAGCATTTT; CDR3: CASATIGVGSNQPQHF
J: TRBJ2-1; size: .; D: .; V: TRBV7-9; DNA: TGTGCCAGCAGCTTAGAATCGCGGGTACGGGCTGAGCAGTTCTTC; CDR3: CASSLESRVRAEQFF
J: TRBJ1-2; size: .; D: .; V: TRBV6-1; DNA: TGTGCCAGCAGTGTTAGTAACTATGGCTACACCTTC; CDR3: CASSVSNYGYTF
J: TRBJ1-2; size: .; D: .; V: TRBV5-1; DNA: TGCGCCAGCAGCTTGACCGCAGAACTTGATGGCTACACCTTC; CDR3: CASSLTAELDGYTF
J: TRBJ2-5; size: .; D: .; V: TRBV9; DNA: TGTGCCAGCAGCGTAGGCGTCAGGGGAACCATCCAAGAGACCCAGTACTTC; CDR3: CASSVGVRGTIQETQYF
J: TRBJ2-1; size: .; D: TRBD2; V: TRBV5-1; DNA: TGCGCCAGCAGCTTACTAGGGACTAGCGGGATAGATGAGCAGTTCTTC; CDR3: CASSLLGTSGIDEQFF
J: TRBJ2-1; size: once; D: TRBD2; V: TRBV12-5; DNA: TGTGCTAGTGGTTTGGCACTGACTAGCCCTGAGCAGTTCTTC; CDR3: CASGLALTSPEQFF
J: TRBJ2-3; size: .; D: .; V: TRBV5-1; DNA: TGCGCCAGCCGCCCACGGGGGCAAAGCACAGATACGCAGTATTTT; CDR3: CASRPRGQSTDTQYF
J: TRBJ2-3; size: .; D: .; V: TRBV18; DNA: TGTGCCAGCTCACCCACCGGAACAGTCCGAGATACGCAGTATTTT; CDR3: CASSPTGTVRDTQYF
J: TRBJ2-1; size: .; D: .; V: TRBV5-1; DNA: TGCGCCAGCAGCTTGGCGTGGACGAGGGGAGGCAATGAGCAGTTCTTC; CDR3: CASSLAWTRGGNEQFF
J: TRBJ2-1; size: .; D: TRBD2; V: TRBV7-3; DNA: TGTGCCAGCAGCTACGGGACTAGCGGGACGGACGAGCAGTTCTTC; CDR3: CASSYGTSGTDEQFF
J: TRBJ2-3; size: .; D: .; V: TRBV4-1; DNA: TGCGCCAGCAGCCAAGTTCCCCTCCCGGGAGGCACAGATACGCAGTATTTT; CDR3: CASSQVPLPGGTDTQYF
J: TRBJ2-1; size: .; D: TRBD2; V: TRBV27; DNA: TGTGCCAGCAGTTTGGGCGGGAGTTGGAATGAGCAGTTCTTC; CDR3: CASSLGGSWNEQFF
J: TRBJ2-7; size: .; D: TRBD2; V: TRBV27; DNA: TGTGCCAGCAGAAAACTAGCGGGGATAACCTACGAGCAGTACTTC; CDR3: CASRKLAGITYEQYF